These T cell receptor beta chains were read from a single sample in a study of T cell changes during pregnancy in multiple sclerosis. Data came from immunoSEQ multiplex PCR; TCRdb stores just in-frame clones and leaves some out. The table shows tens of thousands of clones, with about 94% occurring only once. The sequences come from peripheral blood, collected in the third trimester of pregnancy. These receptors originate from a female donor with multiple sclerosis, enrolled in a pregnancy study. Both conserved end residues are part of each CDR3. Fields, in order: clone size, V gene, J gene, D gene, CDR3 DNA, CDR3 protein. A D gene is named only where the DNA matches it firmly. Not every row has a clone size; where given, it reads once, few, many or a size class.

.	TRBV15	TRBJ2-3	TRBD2	TGTGCCACCAGCAGAACTGGACTAGCGGGGCGAGATACGCAGTATTTT	CATSRTGLAGRDTQYF
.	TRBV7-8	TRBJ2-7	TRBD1	TGTGCCAGCAGCTTAGGCGGACAGGCGACCGCCTACGAGCAGTACTTC	CASSLGGQATAYEQYF
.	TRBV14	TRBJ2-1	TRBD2	TGTGCCAGCAGCCACTATAGCGGGGGGCTAATCAATGAGCAGTTCTTC	CASSHYSGGLINEQFF
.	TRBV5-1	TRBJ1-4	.	TGCGCCAGCAGCTTGGTACAGGGTGGGCAAAAACTGTTTTTT	CASSLVQGGQKLFF
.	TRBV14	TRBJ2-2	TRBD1	TGTGCCAGCAGCCATGGACAGGGGGGGACCGGGGAGCTGTTTTTT	CASSHGQGGTGELFF
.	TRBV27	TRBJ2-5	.	TGTGCCAGCAGCCCTCAAGGGGCGCGGGAGACCCAGTACTTC	CASSPQGARETQYF
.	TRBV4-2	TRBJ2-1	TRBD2	TGTGCCAGCAGCGCTACTGGGACTAGCGGGGCCAATTTTTACAATGAGCAGTTCTTC	CASSATGTSGANFYNEQFF
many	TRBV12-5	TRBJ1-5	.	TGTGCTAGTGGTTCCGACTCACCAGGGGATCAGCCCCAGCATTTT	CASGSDSPGDQPQHF
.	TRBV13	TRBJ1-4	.	TGTGCCAGCAGCTCCAAATCAGGGGAAGGTGAAAAACTGTTTTTT	CASSSKSGEGEKLFF
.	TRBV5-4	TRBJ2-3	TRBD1	TGTGCCAGCAGCCCCGACCCGGGACAGGGGATGGATACGCAGTATTTT	CASSPDPGQGMDTQYF
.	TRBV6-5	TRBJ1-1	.	TGTGCCAGCAGATCACATGGCACTGAAGCTTTCTTT	CASRSHGTEAFF
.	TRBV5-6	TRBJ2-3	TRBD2	TGTGCCAGCAGGAGCGGGGGTAGCTGGGGATGGGATACGCAGTATTTT	CASRSGGSWGWDTQYF
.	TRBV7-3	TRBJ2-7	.	TGTGCCAGCAGCTTAGACAGGTCCTACGAGCAGTACTTC	CASSLDRSYEQYF
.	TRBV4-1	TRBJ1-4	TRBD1	TGCGCCAGCAGCCAAGAAGGAAGCAGGGGGGCTAATGAAAAACTGTTTTTT	CASSQEGSRGANEKLFF